A single sample is the source of the 19 T cell receptor beta chains below, sequenced in a study of vaccination effects on CD4 cells after COVID-19. No antigen has been identified for these receptors. Produced via immunoSEQ multiplex PCR; TCRdb's table is partial and in-frame only. This sample has over 8,500 clones, with about 76% found just once. Upon completion of under eleven days in culture, CD4+ T cells were isolated. Participants received two doses of either the BNT162b2 or mRNA-1273 vaccine. The source was CD4+ T cells from PBMCs cultured without peptide, collected after COVID-19 vaccination. These receptors were taken from a human donor who received a COVID-19 vaccine.

J is TRBJ2-7 and V is TRBV18; D gene ambiguous. V shed 1 base and J shed 4 bases, with 8 bases lying between them. CDR1 and CDR2 from the germline V gene are KGHSH and LQKENI. CDR3 length: 13 residues. The CDR3 DNA reads TGTGCCAGCTCACCACGCGGTTCATACGAGCAGTACTTC. Protein: CASSPRGSYEQYF.

The chain combines TRBV15 with TRBJ1-1; no reliable D call. The CDR3 consists of 13 residues. The germline CDR1 and CDR2 sequences are LNHNV and YYDKDF (reference sequence). V was cut by 7 bases and J by 1 base, with 10 bases left in between. CDR3 amino acids: CATTPSRNTEAFF. DNA of the CDR3: TGTGCCACCACCCCATCCAGGAACACTGAAGCTTTCTTT.

This sequence joins TRBV28 and TRBJ2-3; 7 nucleotides align to TRBD1. The V gene's germline CDR1 is MDHEN and CDR2 SYDVKM. This CDR3 comprises 16 residues. V gave up 2 bases and J gave up 0 bases; unmatched junction bases: 5. CDR3: CASSLPGTASTDTQYF. CDR3 nucleotide sequence: TGTGCCAGCAGTTTACCCGGGACAGCGAGCACAGATACGCAGTATTTT.

This clone came up once. The chain is built from TRBV5-5 and TRBJ1-5; TRBD1 matches at 8 bases. Per the germline V gene, CDR1 is SGHKS and CDR2 is YYEKEE (reference sequence). Germline trimming cut 2 bases from V and 0 bases from J; bases unmatched to any gene: 16. There are 20 residues in the CDR3. The CDR3 loop is CASSLPERSRTGRSNQPQHF. For the CDR3, the DNA is TGTGCCAGCAGCTTACCTGAACGAAGTCGGACAGGGCGTAGCAATCAGCCCCAGCATTTT. The full variable domain, with the rest looked up from reference TRBV5-5 and TRBJ1-5, is DAGVTQSPTHLIKTRGQQVTLRCSPISGHKSVSWYQQVLGQGPQFIFQYYEKEERGRGNFPDRFSARQFPNYSSELNVNALLLGDSALYLCASSLPERSRTGRSNQPQHFGDGTRLSIL.

This chain connects TRBV27 to TRBJ2-7; no reliable D call. This CDR3 comprises 13 residues. The V gene's germline CDR1 is MNHEY and CDR2 SMNVEV (reference sequence). The V end lost 2 bases, the J end lost 3 bases, and 8 bases lay between the germline ends. CDR3 loop: CASSLGWDYEQYF. CDR3 coding DNA: TGTGCCAGCAGTTTAGGGTGGGACTACGAGCAGTACTTC.

The chain combines TRBV14 with TRBJ1-6; D gene uncertain. CDR3 length: 16 residues. V shed 4 bases and J shed 5 bases, with 15 bases lying between them. The germline V gene encodes CDR1 SGHDN and CDR2 FVKESK. CDR3 coding DNA: TGTGCCAGCAGCCCGTTGGGGAGGGAGGATAATTCACCCCTCCACTTT. It is translated as CASSPLGREDNSPLHF.

The chain is built from TRBV7-9 and TRBJ2-3; the D gene is possibly TRBD2 (5 bases). The CDR3 runs to 13 residues. The germline gives CDR1 SEHNR, CDR2 FQNEAQ (reference sequence). V shed 5 bases and J shed 6 bases, with 12 bases lying between them. The DNA for the CDR3 is TGTGCCAGCAGCACCCGAGGGCCGGATACGCAGTATTTT. As protein: CASSTRGPDTQYF. Full variable domain (missing parts from reference TRBV7-9 and TRBJ2-3): DTGVSQNPRHKITKRGQNVTFRCDPISEHNRLYWYRQTLGQGPEFLTYFQNEAQLEKSRLLSDRFSAERPKGSFSTLEIQRTEQGDSAMYLCASSTRGPDTQYFGPGTRLTVL.

The rearrangement joins TRBV19 to TRBJ1-2, with TRBD1 identical over 10 bases. Germline V CDR1 and CDR2: LNHDA, SQIVND (reference sequence). V was pared by 4 bases and J by 8 bases, with 7 bases of the junction left unmatched. There are 14 residues in the CDR3. DNA for the CDR3: TGTGCCAGTAGTACAAGACAGGGGGCGTACGGCTACACCTTC. It translates to CASSTRQGAYGYTF.

The V and J genes are TRBV3-1 (or the pseudogene TRBV3-2) and TRBJ2-2; D may be TRBD1 (7 bases). The V gene's germline CDR1 is LGHDT and CDR2 YNNKEL (reference sequence). The germline V and J ends were trimmed by 6 bases and 4 bases, with 12 bases remaining between them. The CDR3 covers 14 residues. The CDR3 sequence: CASRQGRSTGELFF. The CDR3 DNA reads as TGTGCCAGCAGACAGGGGAGGAGCACCGGGGAGCTGTTTTTT.

The chain has TRBV5-4 and TRBJ1-2; 11 bases are a match to TRBD1. CDR3 length: 17 residues. Germline V CDR1 and CDR2: SGHNT, YYREEE (reference sequence). V lost 3 bases, J lost 8 bases, and 15 bases stayed unmatched. The DNA for the CDR3 is TGTGCCAGCAGCTCTTCGGGACAGGGGGGGTTATTGGGGGGCTACACCTTC. It codes for CASSSSGQGGLLGGYTF.

The chain carries TRBV19 and TRBJ1-4; no clear D. Germline V gene sequence: CDR1 LNHDA, CDR2 SQIVND (reference sequence). The CDR3 covers 14 residues. The V gene lost 4 bases and the J gene lost 8 bases, with 14 bases spanning the gap. The CDR3 sequence: CASSKGIPTEKLFF. CDR3 in DNA: TGTGCCAGTAGTAAAGGCATACCTACCGAAAAACTGTTTTTT.

The DNA of the CDR3 is TGCGCCAGCAGCTTGTTCCAGGGGGCCTATGGCTACACCTTC. It encodes CASSLFQGAYGYTF. J is TRBJ1-2 and V is TRBV5-1, with 8 bases that match TRBD1. This CDR3 region has 14 residues. Unmatched junction bases numbered 3, after V lost 1 base and J lost 4 bases. The germline CDR1 and CDR2 sequences are SGHRS and YFSETQ.

V and J are TRBV7-9 and TRBJ2-7; D is perhaps TRBD1 (5 bases). CDR1 and CDR2 (germline): SEHNR, FQNEAQ (reference sequence). V shed 2 bases and J shed 3 bases, with 11 bases lying between them. CDR3 length: 14 amino acids. CDR3 sequence reads: CASSLKGQGYEQYF. DNA for the CDR3: TGTGCCAGCAGCTTAAAAGGGCAGGGCTACGAGCAGTACTTC.

The CDR3 DNA sequence: TGTGCCAGCAGCTTAGCGCTTAGCGCAGATACGCAGTATTTT. This translates into CASSLALSADTQYF. The chain joins TRBV7-2 to TRBJ2-3, with D possibly being TRBD2 (5 bases). Trimming left V 0 bases short and J 4 bases short, with 8 bases between. CDR1 is SGHTA, CDR2 FQGNSA, per germline. This CDR3 is 14 amino acids long.

This chain links TRBV3-1 (or the pseudogene TRBV3-2) with TRBJ2-7; TRBD1 matches 7 bases. This CDR3 has 14 amino acids. V gave up 4 bases and J gave up 0 bases; unmatched junction bases: 3. CDR1 and CDR2 from the germline V gene are LGHDT and YNNKEL (reference sequence). DNA of the CDR3: TGTGCCAGCAGCCTCCAGGGGGACTCCTACGAGCAGTACTTC. It translates to CASSLQGDSYEQYF.

The chain couples TRBV6-5 to TRBJ2-3, with D possibly TRBD2 on 6 matching bases. V was shortened by 0 bases and J by 6 bases, with 10 bases between the two germline ends. Germline V gene lookup returns CDR1 MNHEY and CDR2 SVGAGI. This CDR3 spans 14 amino acids. This chain's CDR3 is CASSYSGLGDTQYF. The DNA of the CDR3 is TGTGCCAGCAGTTACTCGGGACTCGGGGATACGCAGTATTTT.

This clone was observed a few times. The V call is TRBV3-1 (or the pseudogene TRBV3-2), the J call TRBJ2-7; unclear D gene. Trimming left V 1 base short and J 6 bases short, with 13 bases between. The CDR3 loop spans 14 amino acids. Germline V gene sequence: CDR1 LGHDT, CDR2 YNNKEL (reference sequence). CDR3 in DNA: TGTGCCAGCAGCCAAGCCGTGGCCGCCCTCGAGCAGTACTTC. Translation gives CASSQAVAALEQYF.

This clone was seen a single time. The V call is TRBV19, the J call TRBJ2-1; 7 nucleotides line up with TRBD1. Trimming took 10 bases from V and 1 from J; bases not matched to a gene: 7. This CDR3 spans 14 amino acids. Germline CDR1 LNHDA, CDR2 SQIVND (reference sequence). The CDR3 protein is CATRRDSSYNEQFF. DNA of the CDR3: TGTGCCACCAGAAGGGACAGTTCCTACAATGAGCAGTTCTTC.

This chain connects TRBV28 to TRBJ2-5, with D tentatively TRBD1 (6 bases). This CDR3 has 15 amino acids. The ends were cut back, 10 bases at V and 3 bases at J, with 21 bases in the middle. CDR1 is MDHEN and CDR2 is SYDVKM in the germline V gene. The chain's CDR3 is CATSQGKVVEETQYF. In DNA form, the CDR3 reads TGTGCCACCTCCCAGGGGAAAGTAGTCGAAGAGACCCAGTACTTC.